Shown below are 5 T cell receptor beta chains from a single sample sequenced in a study of Graves' ophthalmopathy and Graves' hyperthyroidism. TCR beta CDR3 amplification used RNA transcripts. The workflow started with a first-round RT-PCR run with HTBI primers and then moved on to a second-round multiplex PCR. TCRdb ran MiXCR on the multiplex PCR reads and lists one entry per CDR3 protein. This table holds over a million distinct CDR3 sequences, 35% to 40% found once. The material sequenced was peripheral blood or thyroid tissue (not recorded which). The receptors were gathered from an adult man with Graves' hyperthyroidism.

To note about this clonotype: The CDR3 ends on some other residue instead of the conserved phenylalanine or tryptophan, so this is likely a read error. The limits of the CDR3 on the DNA are not certain, so only TCRdb's listed CDR3 is given. The chain has TRBV19 and TRBJ1-2. Germline CDR1 reads LNHDA; CDR2 reads SQIVND (reference sequence). 11 amino acids form the CDR3, both terminal residues included. The CDR3: CASSFGLAATY.

Concerning this clonotype itself: A much larger clone is a single base away; this may be a read error. The V gene is TRBV12-3 or TRBV12-4, the J gene TRBJ1-1; no clear D gene. The V end was cut by 6 bases, the J end by 4 bases, with 12 bases between. CDR3 length: 13 amino acids. The chain's CDR3 is CASRLSVATEAFF. CDR3 nucleotide sequence: TGTGCCAGCAGGTTATCTGTGGCCACTGAAGCTTTCTTT.

V is TRBV20-1 and J is TRBJ1-1; 8 bases are shared with TRBD1. Trimming took 2 bases from V and 3 from J; bases not matched to a gene: 8. The CDR3 loop spans 15 amino acids. Germline V gene data show CDR1 as DFQATT and CDR2 as SNEGSKA (reference sequence). CDR3 bases: TGCAGTGCTAGACATCCCAGGACAGGGCACACTGAAGCTTTCTTT. The encoded protein is CSARHPRTGHTEAFF.

This clonotype was detected only a few times. V is TRBV6-1 and J is TRBJ2-3; TRBD1 matches 7 bases. The length of the CDR3 is 13 residues. The V gene end was trimmed by 3 bases and the J gene end by 5 bases; junction bases not matched to a gene: 2. Germline assignment: CDR1 MNHNS and CDR2 SASEGT. In DNA, the CDR3 is TGTGCCAGCAGTGAGACAGGGCGAGATACGCAGTATTTT. This gives the protein CASSETGRDTQYF.

The CDR3 reads CASSLGRSAPFHF. CDR3 sequence (DNA): TGTGCCAGCAGCTTGGGGCGCTCGGCCCCCTTCCACTTT. V is TRBV5-8 and J is TRBJ1-6; the D is unclear. Germline V gene data show CDR1 as SGHTS and CDR2 as YDEGEE. There are 13 residues in the CDR3. Trimming left V 0 bases short and J 17 bases short, with 15 bases between. Drawing the rest from reference TRBV5-8 and TRBJ1-6, the complete variable domain is EAGVTQSPTHLIKTRGQQATLRCSPISGHTSVYWYQQALGLGLQFLLWYDEGEERNRGNFPPRFSGRQFPNYSSELNVNALELEDSALYLCASSLGRSAPFHFGNGTRLTVT.